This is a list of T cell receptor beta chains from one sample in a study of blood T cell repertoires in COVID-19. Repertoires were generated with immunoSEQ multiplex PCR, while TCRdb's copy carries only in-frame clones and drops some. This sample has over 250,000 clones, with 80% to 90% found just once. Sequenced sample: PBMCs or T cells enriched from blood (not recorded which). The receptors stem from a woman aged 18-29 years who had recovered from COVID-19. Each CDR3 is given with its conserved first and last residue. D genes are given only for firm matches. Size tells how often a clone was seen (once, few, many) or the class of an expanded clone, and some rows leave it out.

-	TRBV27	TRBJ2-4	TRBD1	CASSLNPTGGINIQYF	TGTGCCAGCAGTTTGAATCCTACAGGGGGCATAAACATTCAGTACTTC
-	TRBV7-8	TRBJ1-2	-	CASSPPGLPYGYTF	TGTGCCAGCAGCCCGCCCGGGTTGCCCTATGGCTACACCTTC
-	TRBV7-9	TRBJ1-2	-	CASSELTERFNYGYTF	TGTGCCAGCAGCGAGCTGACAGAACGATTTAACTATGGCTACACCTTC
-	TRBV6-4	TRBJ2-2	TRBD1	CASSVTGGASGELFF	TGTGCCAGCAGTGTCACAGGGGGCGCAAGCGGGGAGCTGTTTTTT
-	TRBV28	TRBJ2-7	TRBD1	CASSLGTGFTEQYF	TGTGCCAGCAGTTTGGGGACAGGGTTCACCGAGCAGTACTTC
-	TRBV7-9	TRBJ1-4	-	CASSRGVTEKLFF	TGTGCCAGCAGCCGGGGGGTGACGGAAAAACTGTTTTTT
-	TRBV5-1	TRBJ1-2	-	CASSWTAGATGVYGYTF	TGCGCCAGCAGCTGGACAGCAGGGGCTACGGGCGTCTATGGCTACACCTTC
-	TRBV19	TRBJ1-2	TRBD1	CASSPGQGYGYTF	TGTGCCAGTAGTCCGGGACAGGGCTATGGCTACACCTTC
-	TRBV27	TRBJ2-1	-	CASSPSGYEQFF	TGTGCCAGCAGCCCCTCCGGGTATGAGCAGTTCTTC
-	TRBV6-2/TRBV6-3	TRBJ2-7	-	CASSVTSSYEQYF	TGTGCCAGCAGTGTGACTAGCTCCTACGAGCAGTACTTC
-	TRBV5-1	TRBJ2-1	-	CASSNIGEVGEQFF	TGCGCCAGCAGTAATATAGGGGAGGTGGGTGAGCAGTTCTTC
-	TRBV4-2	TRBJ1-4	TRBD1	CASSQGDSRNEKLFF	TGTGCCAGCAGCCAAGGGGACAGCCGTAATGAAAAACTGTTTTTT
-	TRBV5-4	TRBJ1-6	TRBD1	CASRYRRGSEQWNSPLHF	TGTGCCAGCAGATACCGCAGGGGGTCGGAGCAGTGGAATTCACCCCTCCACTTT
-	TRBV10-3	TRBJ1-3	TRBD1	CAISGPGDRDRNLDRNTIYF	TGTGCCATCAGTGGGCCGGGGGACAGGGACCGCAATCTGGACCGAAACACCATATATTTT
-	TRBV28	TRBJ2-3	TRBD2	CASSWGLAGGRADTQYF	TGTGCCAGCAGTTGGGGACTAGCGGGGGGGCGGGCAGATACGCAGTATTTT
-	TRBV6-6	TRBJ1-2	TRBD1	CASTSAGGKNYGYTF	TGTGCCAGCACCTCCGCAGGGGGCAAGAACTATGGCTACACCTTC
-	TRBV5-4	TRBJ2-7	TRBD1	CASSSDRAYEQYF	TGTGCCAGCAGCTCAGACAGGGCCTACGAGCAGTACTTC
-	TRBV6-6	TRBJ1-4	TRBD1	CASSRDRGNEKLFF	TGTGCCAGCAGCCGGGACAGGGGTAATGAAAAACTGTTTTTT
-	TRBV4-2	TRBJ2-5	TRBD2	CASSQLTSGLETQYF	TGTGCCAGCAGCCAGTTGACTAGCGGCCTCGAGACCCAGTACTTC
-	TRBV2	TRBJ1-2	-	CASSPPGQLYGYTF	TGTGCCAGCAGTCCTCCGGGACAATTATATGGCTACACCTTC
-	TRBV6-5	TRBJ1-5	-	CASRPGEGVNQPQHF	TGTGCCAGCAGACCCGGGGAGGGAGTGAATCAGCCCCAGCATTTT
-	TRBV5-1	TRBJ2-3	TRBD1	CASSSTRDRGSTAQYF	TGCGCCAGCAGTTCAACCCGGGACAGGGGCAGTACTGCGCAGTATTTT
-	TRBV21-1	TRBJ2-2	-	CASSKMGGQGRTTGELFF	TGTGCCAGCAGCAAAATGGGTGGGCAGGGGAGAACCACCGGGGAGCTGTTTTTT
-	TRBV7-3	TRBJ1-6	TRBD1	CASSLDRRDSPLHF	TGTGCCAGCAGCTTGGACAGGCGGGATTCACCCCTCCACTTT
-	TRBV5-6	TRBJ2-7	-	CASSTRDTYEQYF	TGTGCCAGCAGCACCCGGGACACCTACGAGCAGTACTTC
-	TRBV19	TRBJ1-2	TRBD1	CASSLGTGGAYGYTF	TGTGCCAGTAGTCTCGGGACAGGCGGTGCCTATGGCTACACCTTC
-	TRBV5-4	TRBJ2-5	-	CASSYRQTQETQYF	TGTGCCAGCAGTTATAGACAGACTCAAGAGACCCAGTACTTC
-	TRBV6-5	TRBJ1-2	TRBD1	CASSITGGRGGGYTF	TGTGCCAGCAGTATAACAGGGGGCAGGGGCGGTGGCTACACCTTC
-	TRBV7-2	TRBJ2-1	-	CASSFRGNNEQFF	TGTGCCAGCAGCTTTAGGGGCAACAATGAGCAGTTCTTC
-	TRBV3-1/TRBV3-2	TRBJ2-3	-	CASSQDLMGAFADTQYF	TGTGCCAGCAGCCAAGATCTGATGGGGGCCTTCGCAGATACGCAGTATTTT
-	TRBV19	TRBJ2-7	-	CASSIEESPSYEQYF	TGTGCCAGTAGTATCGAAGAGAGTCCCTCCTACGAGCAGTACTTC
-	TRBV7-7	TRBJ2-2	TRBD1	CASSLDPQGVTGELFF	TGTGCTAGCAGCTTGGATCCCCAGGGGGTCACCGGGGAGCTGTTTTTT
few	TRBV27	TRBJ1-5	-	CATRAVCNQPQHF	TGTGCCACCAGGGCCGTCTGCAATCAGCCCCAGCATTTT
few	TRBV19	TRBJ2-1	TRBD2	CASSIYVAGGRNEQFF	TGTGCCAGTAGTATATATGTAGCGGGGGGGAGGAATGAGCAGTTCTTC
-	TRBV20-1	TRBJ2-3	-	CSASLRGTDTQYF	TGCAGTGCTAGTCTGAGGGGCACAGATACGCAGTATTTT
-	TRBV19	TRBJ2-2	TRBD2	CASSISGGFTGELFF	TGTGCCAGTAGTATTAGCGGGGGGTTCACCGGGGAGCTGTTTTTT
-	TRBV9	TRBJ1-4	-	CASSAEMTNEKLFF	TGTGCCAGCAGCGCAGAGATGACAAATGAAAAACTGTTTTTT
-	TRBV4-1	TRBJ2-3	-	CASSFIADTQYF	TGCGCCAGCAGTTTCATAGCAGATACGCAGTATTTT
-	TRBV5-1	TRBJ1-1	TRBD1	CASSQPGQGARTEAFF	TGCGCCAGCAGCCAACCGGGACAGGGGGCAAGGACTGAAGCTTTCTTT
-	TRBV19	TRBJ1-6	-	CASSIDPAGAAYNSPLHF	TGTGCCAGTAGTATAGATCCTGCAGGGGCCGCCTATAATTCACCCCTCCACTTT
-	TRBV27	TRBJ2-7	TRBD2	CASSLSGGPYEQYF	TGTGCCAGCAGTTTAAGCGGGGGACCCTACGAGCAGTACTTC
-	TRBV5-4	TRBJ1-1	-	CASSLGGDSRNTEAFF	TGTGCCAGCAGCTTGGGCGGAGATTCAAGGAACACTGAAGCTTTCTTT